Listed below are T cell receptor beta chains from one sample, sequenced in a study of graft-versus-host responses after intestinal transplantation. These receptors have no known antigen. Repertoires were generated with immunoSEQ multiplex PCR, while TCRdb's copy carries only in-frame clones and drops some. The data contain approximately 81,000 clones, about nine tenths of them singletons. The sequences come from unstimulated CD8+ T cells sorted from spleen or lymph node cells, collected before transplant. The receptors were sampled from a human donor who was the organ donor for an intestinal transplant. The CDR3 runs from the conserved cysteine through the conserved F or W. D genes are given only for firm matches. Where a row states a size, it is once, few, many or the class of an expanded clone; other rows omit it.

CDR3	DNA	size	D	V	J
CASSEVGASGEETQYF	TGTGCCAGCAGTGAGGTTGGTGCTAGCGGGGAAGAGACCCAGTACTTC	-	TRBD2	TRBV2	TRBJ2-5
CASSERTGYTEAFF	TGTGCCAGCAGTGAGAGGACAGGCTACACTGAAGCTTTCTTT	-	TRBD1	TRBV27	TRBJ1-1
CASSRRDYSSYEQYF	TGTGCCAGCAGCCGTAGGGACTATAGCTCCTACGAGCAGTACTTC	few	TRBD2	TRBV7-2	TRBJ2-7
CASSHPLGGTTTGELFF	TGTGCCAGCAGCCACCCCCTAGGGGGGACCACGACCGGGGAGCTGTTTTTT	-	-	TRBV14	TRBJ2-2
CAISQVLFPRNMPQHF	TGTGCCATCAGTCAAGTTTTGTTCCCTCGCAATATGCCCCAGCATTTT	-	-	TRBV10-3	TRBJ1-5
CASSHGQENTGELFF	TGTGCCAGCAGTCATGGACAGGAGAACACCGGGGAGCTGTTTTTT	-	TRBD1	TRBV28	TRBJ2-2
CASSWGWAGYNEQFF	TGTGCCAGCAGCTGGGGGTGGGCGGGCTACAATGAGCAGTTCTTC	-	-	TRBV7-3	TRBJ2-1
CASSQGPAGGEETQYF	TGTGCCAGCAGCCAAGGGCCAGCGGGGGGGGAAGAGACCCAGTACTTC	-	TRBD2	TRBV14	TRBJ2-5
CASSLAPNEQFF	TGCGCCAGCAGTCTCGCCCCCAATGAGCAGTTCTTC	-	-	TRBV5-1	TRBJ2-1
CATSSSTGTNTEAFF	TGTGCCACCAGCAGTTCGACAGGGACGAACACTGAAGCTTTCTTT	-	TRBD1	TRBV15	TRBJ1-1
CASSAGQLNTEAFF	TGCGCCAGCAGCGCCGGACAGTTGAACACTGAAGCTTTCTTT	-	-	TRBV5-1	TRBJ1-1
CASSQDGVGVAEGQPQHF	TGCGCCAGCAGCCAAGATGGGGTCGGTGTGGCGGAGGGTCAGCCCCAGCATTTT	-	-	TRBV4-1	TRBJ1-5
CASSIDVHRMNTEAFF	TGTGCCAGTAGTATAGACGTCCACAGGATGAACACTGAAGCTTTCTTT	-	-	TRBV19	TRBJ1-1
CASSLFPFRDLQETQYF	TGCGCCAGCAGCTTGTTTCCCTTTCGGGACTTACAAGAGACCCAGTACTTC	-	-	TRBV5-1	TRBJ2-5
CASTPTGGATEAFF	TGTGCCAGCACCCCAACAGGGGGAGCCACTGAAGCTTTCTTT	-	TRBD1	TRBV27	TRBJ1-1
CATSSRDRGTDTQYF	TGTGCCACCAGCAGCCGGGACAGGGGCACAGATACGCAGTATTTT	-	TRBD1	TRBV15	TRBJ2-3
CASSVGQGSNYGYTF	TGTGCCAGCAGCGTGGGACAGGGGTCGAACTATGGCTACACCTTC	-	TRBD1	TRBV5-6	TRBJ1-2
CASSLAETGENIQYF	TGCGCCAGCAGCTTGGCCGAGACAGGGGAAAACATTCAGTACTTC	-	TRBD1	TRBV5-1	TRBJ2-4
CASSFGRGRSPLHF	TGTGCCAGCAGTTTCGGGAGGGGCCGATCACCCCTCCACTTT	-	-	TRBV27	TRBJ1-6
CASSLGQPTYEQYF	TGTGCCAGCAGTTTAGGCCAGCCCACCTACGAGCAGTACTTT	-	-	TRBV28	TRBJ2-7
CASSSTRNTEAFF	TGTGCCAGCAGTTCGACACGAAACACTGAAGCTTTCTTT	-	-	TRBV2	TRBJ1-1